This TCR beta chain was retrieved from a study of T cells after yellow fever vaccination. Whole-study results and caveats: Shared CD4/CD8 clonotypes were a small share, likely from convergent recombination. Post-booster repertoires contained most primary-vaccination clones again (almost 97% CD4, about 90% CD8). FACS-sorted repertoires could harbor abundant contaminating bulk-population clonotypes.

TCRdb reprocessed the 5' RACE reads via MiXCR and lists one record per CDR3 protein. Here the sample spans approximately 260,000 distinct CDR3 sequences, 13% being singletons. The CDR3 is 10 amino acids. Germline CDR1 reads SQVTM; CDR2 reads ANQGSEA. Deletions cut 2 bases from V and 10 bases from J, with 7 bases between. Regarding this clonotype: Its antigen is undetermined.

Source: CD4+ T cells sorted from PBMCs, taken 45 days after the yellow fever booster vaccination. The receptor's source is a man in his thirties or forties who received the YFV17D yellow fever vaccine. J is TRBJ2-3 and V is TRBV29-1; D not certain. The chain's CDR3 is CSVEHQAQYF. As DNA, the CDR3 is TGCAGCGTTGAACACCAAGCGCAGTATTTT.